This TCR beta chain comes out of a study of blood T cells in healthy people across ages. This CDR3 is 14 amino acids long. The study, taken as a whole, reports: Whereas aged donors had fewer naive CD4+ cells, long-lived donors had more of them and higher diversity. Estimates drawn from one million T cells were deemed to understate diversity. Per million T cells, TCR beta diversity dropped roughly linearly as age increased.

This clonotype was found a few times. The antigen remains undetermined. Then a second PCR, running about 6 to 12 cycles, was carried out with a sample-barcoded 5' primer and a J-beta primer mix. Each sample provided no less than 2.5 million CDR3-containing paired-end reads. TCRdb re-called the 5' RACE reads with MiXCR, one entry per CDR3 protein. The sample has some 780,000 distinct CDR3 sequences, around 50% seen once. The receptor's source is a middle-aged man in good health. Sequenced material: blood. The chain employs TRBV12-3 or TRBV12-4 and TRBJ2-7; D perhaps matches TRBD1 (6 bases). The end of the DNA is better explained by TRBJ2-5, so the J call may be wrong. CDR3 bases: TGTGCCAGCAGGGGGGCGGCTCGGCAAGAGACCCAGTACTTC. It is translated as CASRGAARQETQYF.